A selection of T cell receptor beta chains follows, all from one sample in a study of blood T cell repertoires in COVID-19. Sequencing was performed with immunoSEQ multiplex PCR; in TCRdb, only in-frame clones are kept and a portion is missing. The sample holds 200,000 to 300,000 clones, about 91% seen once. The sequencing sample was made of peripheral blood. Receptor source: a person aged 18 to 35 with COVID-19, enrolled during active disease. The CDR3 runs from the conserved cysteine through the conserved F or W. D genes are given only for firm matches. Clone size, where shown, is once, few, many, or a class for clones that have expanded.

cdr3_nt,cdr3_aa,clone_size,d_call,v_call,j_call
TGTGCCAGCAGTAGGACAGGTGGATCCTACGAGCAGTACTTC,CASSRTGGSYEQYF,NA,TRBD1,TRBV6-5,TRBJ2-7
TGTGCCAGCAGCTTAAGGGGGTTAGCCGAGCAGTACTTC,CASSLRGLAEQYF,NA,NA,TRBV7-2,TRBJ2-7
TGTGCCAGCAGTTACCCGACTAGCGGGAGTCCCTCCTACGAGCAGTACTTC,CASSYPTSGSPSYEQYF,NA,TRBD2,TRBV6-2/TRBV6-3,TRBJ2-7
TGTGCCACCACGAGGTCAGGGGTTGAAGCCAAAAACATTCAGTACTTC,CATTRSGVEAKNIQYF,NA,NA,TRBV28,TRBJ2-4
TGTGCCAGCAGCGTAGCTCCTAGCGGGATAAATGAGCAGTTCTTC,CASSVAPSGINEQFF,NA,TRBD2,TRBV9,TRBJ2-1
TGTGCCAGCAGGACAGGGGGGCCTTTCTACGAGCAGTACTTC,CASRTGGPFYEQYF,NA,TRBD1,TRBV25-1,TRBJ2-7
TGTGCCAGCTCACCCCCCCCGGGGGGAGCCACCGGGGAGCTGTTTTTT,CASSPPPGGATGELFF,NA,TRBD2,TRBV18,TRBJ2-2
TGTGCCAGCAGTTACGTGGCAGGGGGATTTATGGATGGGGCCAACGTCCTGACTTTC,CASSYVAGGFMDGANVLTF,NA,TRBD1,TRBV6-2/TRBV6-3,TRBJ2-6
TGTGCCAGCAGTGCCGGGACAGGGGGCTTTGGCGAGCAGTACTTC,CASSAGTGGFGEQYF,NA,TRBD1,TRBV27,TRBJ2-7
TGTGCCAGCAGCTTGACAGGGTTAGAGACCCAGTACTTC,CASSLTGLETQYF,NA,NA,TRBV5-4,TRBJ2-5
TGTGCCAGCAGCTTGGACACCTCGAACACTGAAGCTTTCTTT,CASSLDTSNTEAFF,NA,NA,TRBV5-6,TRBJ1-1
TGTGCCAGCTCACCCCAGGGTAACTATGGCTACACCTTC,CASSPQGNYGYTF,NA,NA,TRBV18,TRBJ1-2
TGTGCCAGCAGCTTAACTACCCCATTGGCCACTGAAGCTTTCTTT,CASSLTTPLATEAFF,NA,NA,TRBV11-2,TRBJ1-1
TGTGCCAAGGCTGAGCGGGAGGACGGGACCGGGGAGCTGTTTTTT,CAKAEREDGTGELFF,NA,TRBD2,TRBV7-8,TRBJ2-2
TGTGCCAGCAGCTTAGCGCGAGGGAACACCGGGGAGCTGTTTTTT,CASSLARGNTGELFF,NA,NA,TRBV7-9,TRBJ2-2
TGTGCCAGCAGCCCGTTAGCGACCGGGGAGCTGTTTTTT,CASSPLATGELFF,NA,NA,TRBV12-3/TRBV12-4,TRBJ2-2
TGCGCCAGCAGCCAAGATCAAAACGGTTACAATGAGCAGTTCTTC,CASSQDQNGYNEQFF,NA,NA,TRBV4-1,TRBJ2-1
TGTGCCAGCAGCGGGACTAGCAATGAGCAGTTCTTC,CASSGTSNEQFF,NA,TRBD2,TRBV9,TRBJ2-1
TGTGCCAGCAGCCTACAGGGTGCCACTGAAGCTTTCTTT,CASSLQGATEAFF,NA,NA,TRBV5-6,TRBJ1-1
TGTGCCAGCAGGTCAACAGGGGAGAGTCCCGTGACCTTC,CASRSTGESPVTF,few,TRBD1,TRBV6-5,TRBJ1-2
TGCGCCAGCAGCTTGATAGGAGCTGGCGAAAACACCATATATTTT,CASSLIGAGENTIYF,once,NA,TRBV5-1,TRBJ1-3
TGTGCCAGCAGTGAGACGACAGCGAACACCGGGGAGCTGTTTTTT,CASSETTANTGELFF,NA,NA,TRBV25-1,TRBJ2-2
TGTGCCAGCGGATCCGGGACAAAATATGGCTACACCTTC,CASGSGTKYGYTF,NA,NA,TRBV27,TRBJ1-2
TGTGCCAGCTCACCATTGGACCAGGGGTCAAATCAGCCCCAGCATTTT,CASSPLDQGSNQPQHF,once,NA,TRBV18,TRBJ1-5
TGTGCCAGCAGCTTAGGGGGGGGGCGGAATCCCTACGAGCAGTACTTC,CASSLGGGRNPYEQYF,NA,NA,TRBV7-2,TRBJ2-7
TGCGCCAGCAGTGATTCGCGGGGTGGTAGCGGGAGATTTGTGAACACCGGGGAGCTGTTTTTT,CASSDSRGGSGRFVNTGELFF,once,TRBD2,TRBV10-1,TRBJ2-2
TGTGCCAGCAGCCCAAGACAGGATTTTAGCACAGATACGCAGTATTTT,CASSPRQDFSTDTQYF,NA,NA,TRBV4-2,TRBJ2-3
TGTGCCAGCAGCCCAAAGGACAGGACGCACTATGGCTACACCTTC,CASSPKDRTHYGYTF,NA,TRBD1,TRBV5-6,TRBJ1-2
TGCAGCGTCGCGGGCCCATCCTACGAGCAGTACTTC,CSVAGPSYEQYF,NA,NA,TRBV29-1,TRBJ2-7
TGTGCCAGCAGCTCCCCCGGGACAGGGGGTCCAGACACAGATACGCAGTATTTT,CASSSPGTGGPDTDTQYF,few,NA,TRBV21-1,TRBJ2-3
TGTGCCACCAGTGATCAACAGGACAGGAATGAGCAGTTCTTC,CATSDQQDRNEQFF,NA,TRBD1,TRBV24-1,TRBJ2-1
TGTGCCTGGAACAGCGGGAGGGTGTACGAGCAGTACTTC,CAWNSGRVYEQYF,NA,TRBD2,TRBV30,TRBJ2-7
TGTGCCAGCAGCCCGGGACTAGCCGTCACAGATACGCAGTATTTT,CASSPGLAVTDTQYF,NA,TRBD2,TRBV7-2,TRBJ2-3
TGTGCCAGCAGTTCATACCGGGAGCCCTACGAGCAGTACTTC,CASSSYREPYEQYF,NA,NA,TRBV27,TRBJ2-7
TGTGCCAGCAGCTTACGACTAGCGGGAGTTACAGATACGCAGTATTTT,CASSLRLAGVTDTQYF,NA,TRBD2,TRBV7-3,TRBJ2-3